This TCR beta chain was obtained from a study of OX40 agonist ivuxolimab in advanced cancers. Study-wide background: The study treated patients with ivuxolimab, an agonistic anti-OX40 (CD134) antibody. Every patient in dose escalation had hepatocellular carcinoma, melanoma, renal cell or head and neck cancer. Study results and caveats: Among the nonresponders, some also had low normalized T-cell clonal expansion. More expanded clones were found, on average, in CD8+ than in CD4+ T cells.

The germline gives CDR1 LNHDA, CDR2 SQIVND (reference sequence). This CDR3 region has 15 residues. Losses at the gene ends were 5 bases for V and 3 bases for J; bases not matched to a gene: 6. TCRdb's table, derived via immunoSEQ multiplex PCR, lists solely in-frame clones and lacks some. The sample consists of fewer than 85,000 clones, less than 85% of them appearing once. Points on this clone: Antigen specificity is unknown.

This TCR came from an adult with an advanced solid tumor such as melanoma, head and neck, liver or kidney cancer. The starting material was CD4+ or CD8+ T cells sorted from blood, obtained in a trial of the OX40 agonist ivuxolimab. The chain combines TRBV19 with TRBJ1-2; TRBD1 aligns across 10 bases. The CDR3 DNA reads as TGTGCCAGTAGTTTTACTGGACAGGGGGACTATGGCTACACCTTC. This encodes CASSFTGQGDYGYTF.